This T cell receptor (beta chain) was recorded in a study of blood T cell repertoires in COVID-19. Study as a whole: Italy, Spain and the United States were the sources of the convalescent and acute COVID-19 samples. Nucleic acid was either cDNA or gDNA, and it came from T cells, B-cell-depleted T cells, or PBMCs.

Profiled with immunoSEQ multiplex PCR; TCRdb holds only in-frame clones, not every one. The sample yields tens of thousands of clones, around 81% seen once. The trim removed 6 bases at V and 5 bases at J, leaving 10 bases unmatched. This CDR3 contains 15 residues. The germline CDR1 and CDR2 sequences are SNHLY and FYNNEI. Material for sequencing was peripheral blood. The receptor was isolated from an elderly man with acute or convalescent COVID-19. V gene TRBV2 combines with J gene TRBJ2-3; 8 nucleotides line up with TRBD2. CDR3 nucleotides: TGTGCCAGCAGGGCACAGGGACTAGGTCGAGATACGCAGTATTTT. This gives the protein CASRAQGLGRDTQYF.